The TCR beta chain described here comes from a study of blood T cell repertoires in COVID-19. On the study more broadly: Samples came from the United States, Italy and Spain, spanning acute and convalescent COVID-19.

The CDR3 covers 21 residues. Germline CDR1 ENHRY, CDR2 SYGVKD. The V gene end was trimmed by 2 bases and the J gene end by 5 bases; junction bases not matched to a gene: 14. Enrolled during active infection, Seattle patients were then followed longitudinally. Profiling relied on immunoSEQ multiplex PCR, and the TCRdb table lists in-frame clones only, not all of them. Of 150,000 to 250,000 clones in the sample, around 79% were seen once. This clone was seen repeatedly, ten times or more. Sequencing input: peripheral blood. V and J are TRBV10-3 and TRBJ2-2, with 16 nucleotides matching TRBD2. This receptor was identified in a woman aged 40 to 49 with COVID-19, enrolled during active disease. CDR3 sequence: CAISEIPGTSGREHGTGELFF. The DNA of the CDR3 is TGTGCCATCAGTGAGATCCCCGGGACTAGCGGGAGGGAACACGGGACCGGGGAGCTGTTTTTT.